Listed below are T cell receptor beta chains from one sample, sequenced in a study of human T cells and chemical hapten exposure. TCRdb used MiXCR to reprocess the RACE reads, holding one entry per CDR3 protein. The data hold some 79,000 distinct CDR3 sequences, with about 9.4% observed a single time. Sequenced material: whole blood, taken in connection with sensitization to the hapten diphenylcyclopropenone (DPC). The source is a woman aged 50 to 60 with alopecia areata. Some clones in this sample may be carry-over from other donors' samples. Each CDR3 is given with its conserved first and last residue. The D gene is left open where the match is weak. Expanded clones get a size class; other rows say once, few or many, or leave the size out.

>TRBV12-3/TRBV12-4|TRBD2|TRBJ2-5|-
TGTGCCAGCAGTTTTCGACTAGCGGGAGTTATGGGGACCCAGTACTTC
CASSFRLAGVMGTQYF
>TRBV18|TRBD1|TRBJ2-1|many
TGTGCCAGCTCACCGGACAGGGGGCATCACAATGAGCAGTTCTTC
CASSPDRGHHNEQFF
>TRBV29-1|TRBD2|TRBJ2-3|many
TGCAGCGTTGTAGCGGGAGGAATGACAGATACGCAGTATTTT
CSVVAGGMTDTQYF
>TRBV28|-|TRBJ2-3|few
TGTGCCAGCAGTCGTGCTGAGGGCGGCACAGATACGCAGTATTTT
CASSRAEGGTDTQYF
>TRBV11-3|-|TRBJ2-1|many
TGTGCCAGCAGCTTAGACTTTAGGGGTGAGCAGTTCTTC
CASSLDFRGEQFF
>TRBV29-1|-|TRBJ1-1|many
TGCAGCGTTGTACGGGGGGGGAACACTGAAGCTTTCTTT
CSVVRGGNTEAFF
>TRBV14|-|TRBJ2-7|many
TGTGCCAGCAGCCACCAGACAGGACCCTCCTACGAGCAGTACTTC
CASSHQTGPSYEQYF
>TRBV24-1|-|TRBJ2-2|few
TGTGCCACCAGTGGCCCGGCGAACACCGGGGAGCTGTTTTTT
CATSGPANTGELFF
>TRBV7-2|TRBD2|TRBJ2-1|few
TGTGCCAGCAGCTTAGCGGGAGGGTTTGAGCAGTTCTTC
CASSLAGGFEQFF
>TRBV29-1|-|TRBJ2-1|many
TGCAGCGGCACGAGGACAGTGGATGAGCAGTTCTTC
CSGTRTVDEQFF
>TRBV6-5|-|TRBJ2-3|-
TGTGCCAGCAGTTACTCGATTCCCTCCTGGACTAGCACAGATACGCAGTATTTT
CASSYSIPSWTSTDTQYF
>TRBV2|-|TRBJ2-1|many
TGTGCCAGCAGCAAAGAGGAGAGCTCCTACAATGAGCAGTTCTTC
CASSKEESSYNEQFF
>TRBV3-1|-|TRBJ1-6|many
TGTGCCAGCAGCCAAGACCTGGGGACACCCCTCCACTTT
CASSQDLGTPLHF
>TRBV18|-|TRBJ1-2|many
TGTGCCAGCTCCCCGGATAATCCCTGGAACTATGGCTACACCTTC
CASSPDNPWNYGYTF
>TRBV28|-|TRBJ2-7|-
TGTGCCAGCAGTTTGGGCCCTGGGGGACATCGCGAGCAGTACTTC
CASSLGPGGHREQYF
>TRBV9|-|TRBJ1-3|few
TGTGTTAGAGCCCCCCGGGCCACCATATATTTT
CVRAPRATIYF
>TRBV18|-|TRBJ1-6|few
TGTGCCAGCTCACCGTCGGCCGGGGATTCACCCCTCCACTTT
CASSPSAGDSPLHF
>TRBV14|-|TRBJ2-1|many
TGTGCCAGCAGCCCTCTTTCGCGCGGGAACTTAAATGAGCAGTTCTTC
CASSPLSRGNLNEQFF
>TRBV10-2|-|TRBJ2-7|few
TGCGCCAGCAGTGAGGGACTACTCAGCTCCTACGAGCAGTACTTC
CASSEGLLSSYEQYF
>TRBV27|TRBD1|TRBJ2-7|-
TGTGCCAGCAGTTTGAAGGGACAGGGCTACGAGCAGTACTTC
CASSLKGQGYEQYF
>TRBV28|-|TRBJ2-2|-
TGTGCCAGCAGTTCACTGGGCGGGGAGCTGTTTTTT
CASSSLGGELFF
>TRBV18|TRBD2|TRBJ2-3|-
TGTGCCAGCTCACCCGTCGTAGCGGGCCTTGCCAGCACAGATACGCAGTATTTT
CASSPVVAGLASTDTQYF
>TRBV10-3|TRBD2|TRBJ2-7|-
TGTGCCATCAGTAGTGCGACTAGCAGCTACGAGCAGTACTTC
CAISSATSSYEQYF
>TRBV2|TRBD1|TRBJ1-1|many
TGTGCCGGCACAGGGGTGGGTCCTGACACTGAAGCTTTCTTT
CAGTGVGPDTEAFF
>TRBV3-1|-|TRBJ2-6|many
TGTGCCAGCAGCCGCAGGATCTCTGGGGCCAACGTCCTGACTTTC
CASSRRISGANVLTF
>TRBV12-3/TRBV12-4|TRBD1|TRBJ1-6|-
TGTGCCAGCAGTTTAGCCGGGACAGGGTTCCCCCTCCACTTT
CASSLAGTGFPLHF
>TRBV20-1|-|TRBJ1-1|many
TGCAGTGCTAAACGGAACACTGAAGCTTTCTTT
CSAKRNTEAFF
>TRBV14|-|TRBJ1-3|few
TGTGCCAGCAGCCAAGTCAGGTCGGGAAACACCATATATTTT
CASSQVRSGNTIYF
>TRBV5-1|TRBD1|TRBJ2-1|many
TGCGCCAGCATGGACAGGAGCTCCTACAATGAGCAGTTCTTC
CASMDRSSYNEQFF
>TRBV30|-|TRBJ1-4|many
TGTGCCTTCGTCGGGGCCCGTAATGAAAAACTGTTTTTT
CAFVGARNEKLFF
>TRBV10-1|-|TRBJ2-6|-
TGCGCCATCCAAGGAGGTCCCTTAACTGGGGCCAACGTCCTGACTTTC
CAIQGGPLTGANVLTF
>TRBV11-2|-|TRBJ1-2|-
TGTGCCAGCAGCTTAAGCTCGGGCTATGGCTACACCTTC
CASSLSSGYGYTF
>TRBV13|-|TRBJ1-2|many
TGTGCCAGCAAAAGGGACATTAGCAACTATGGCTACACCTTC
CASKRDISNYGYTF
>TRBV29-1|-|TRBJ1-2|few
TGCAGCACTTCTGGTCTTGCCAACTATGGCTACACCTTC
CSTSGLANYGYTF
>TRBV28|-|TRBJ1-5|many
TGTGCCAGCAGACTCCCCGGGATCCTTAGCAATCAGCCCCAGCATTTT
CASRLPGILSNQPQHF
>TRBV12-5|-|TRBJ2-3|-
TGTGCTAGTGGTTTAGGCCAGACTGACACAGATACGCAGTATTTT
CASGLGQTDTDTQYF
>TRBV7-2|-|TRBJ1-2|many
TGTGCCAGCAGCCCCCCCCAGACGAACTATGGCTACACCTTC
CASSPPQTNYGYTF
>TRBV7-2|-|TRBJ2-1|few
TGTGCCAGCAGCCTACAATACAATGAGCAGTTCTTC
CASSLQYNEQFF
>TRBV20-1|TRBD2|TRBJ2-3|few
TGCAGTGCTGGGCGCGGGGGGGCTAGCACAGATACGCAGTATTTT
CSAGRGGASTDTQYF
>TRBV29-1|TRBD1|TRBJ2-1|many
TGCAGCGTTGAACGGACAGGGGGCAATGAGCAGTTCTTC
CSVERTGGNEQFF
>TRBV5-1|-|TRBJ2-2|few
TGCGCCAGCTCCCCTACGGCCGCGGGCGGGGAGCTGTTTTTT
CASSPTAAGGELFF
>TRBV20-1|-|TRBJ2-3|-
TGCAGTGCTAGACCCACCGCGACAGATACGCAGTATTTT
CSARPTATDTQYF
>TRBV7-2|-|TRBJ2-4|many
TGTGCCAGCAGCTTAAGTCCGGTAGGGGTAATGGGGCCCAAAAACATTCAGTACTTC
CASSLSPVGVMGPKNIQYF
>TRBV12-5|-|TRBJ1-5|many
TGTGCTAGTGGTTCAGGGGTCCAACAGCCCCAGCATTTT
CASGSGVQQPQHF
>TRBV29-1|TRBD1|TRBJ2-7|-
TGCAGCGTTGGTCGACAGGGGGGCTACGAGCAGTACTTC
CSVGRQGGYEQYF
>TRBV28|-|TRBJ1-2|few
TGTGCCAGCATAGGAGTAAGGCAGGGAGACTATGGCTACACCTTC
CASIGVRQGDYGYTF
>TRBV6-5|TRBD2|TRBJ2-5|few
TGTGCCAGCAGTTACAGACTAGCGGGAGTCTATGTAGAGACCCAGTACTTC
CASSYRLAGVYVETQYF
>TRBV29-1|-|TRBJ2-3|-
TGCAGCGTTGGGGCAGGGTCCACCACAGATACGCAGTATTTT
CSVGAGSTTDTQYF
>TRBV10-3|TRBD2|TRBJ2-1|many
TGTGCCATCAAGTCTAGCGGGGCGCACAATGAGCAGTTCTTC
CAIKSSGAHNEQFF
>TRBV12-3/TRBV12-4|-|TRBJ1-4|-
TGTGCCAGCAGTTTAGTCCAGGGACCTAATGAAAAACTGTTTTTT
CASSLVQGPNEKLFF
>TRBV6-6|-|TRBJ2-6|many
TGTGCCACCGGTCCTAGCGCCTCTGGGGCCAACGTCCTGACTTTC
CATGPSASGANVLTF
>TRBV27|-|TRBJ2-3|few
TGTGCCAGCAGGGAAACGGGCAGGAGGGCTTTGTCAGATACGCAGTATTTT
CASRETGRRALSDTQYF
>TRBV3-1|TRBD1|TRBJ1-4|many
TGTGCCAGCACCGGGACAGGGTTCGGTGAAAAACTGTTTTTT
CASTGTGFGEKLFF